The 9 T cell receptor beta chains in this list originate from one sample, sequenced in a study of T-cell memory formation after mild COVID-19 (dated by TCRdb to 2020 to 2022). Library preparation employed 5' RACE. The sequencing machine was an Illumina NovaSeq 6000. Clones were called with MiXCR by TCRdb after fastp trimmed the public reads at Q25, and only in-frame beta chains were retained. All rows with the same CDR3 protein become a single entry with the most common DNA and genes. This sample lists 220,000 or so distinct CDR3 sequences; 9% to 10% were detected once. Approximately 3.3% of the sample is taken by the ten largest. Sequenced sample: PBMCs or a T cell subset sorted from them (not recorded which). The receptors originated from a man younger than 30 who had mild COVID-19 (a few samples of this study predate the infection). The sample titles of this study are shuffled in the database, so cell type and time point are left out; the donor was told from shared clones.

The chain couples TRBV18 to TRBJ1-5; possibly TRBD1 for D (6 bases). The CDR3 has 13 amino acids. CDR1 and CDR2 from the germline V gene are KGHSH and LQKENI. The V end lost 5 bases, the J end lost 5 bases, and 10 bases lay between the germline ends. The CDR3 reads CASSSGEDQPQHF. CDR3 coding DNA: TGTGCCAGCTCATCAGGGGAGGATCAGCCCCAGCATTTT.

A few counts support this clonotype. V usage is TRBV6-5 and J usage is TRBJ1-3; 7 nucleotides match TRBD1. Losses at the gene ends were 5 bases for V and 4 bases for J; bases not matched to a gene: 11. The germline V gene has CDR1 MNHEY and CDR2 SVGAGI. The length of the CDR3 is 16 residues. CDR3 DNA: TGTGCCAGCAGTACCAGACAGGGAGGATGGGGAAACACCATATATTTT. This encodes CASSTRQGGWGNTIYF.

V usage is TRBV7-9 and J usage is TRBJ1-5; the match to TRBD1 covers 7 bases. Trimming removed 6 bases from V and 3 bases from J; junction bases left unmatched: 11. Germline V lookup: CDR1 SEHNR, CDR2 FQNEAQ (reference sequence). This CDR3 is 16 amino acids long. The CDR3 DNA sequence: TGTGCCAGCAGTCCCGGGACAGCGATTTACAATCAGCCCCAGCATTTT. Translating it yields CASSPGTAIYNQPQHF.

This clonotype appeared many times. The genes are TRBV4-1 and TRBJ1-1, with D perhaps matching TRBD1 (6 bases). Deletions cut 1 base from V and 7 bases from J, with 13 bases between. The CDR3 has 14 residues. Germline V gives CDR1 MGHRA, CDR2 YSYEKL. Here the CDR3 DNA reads TGCGCCAGCAGCCAAGTAAACAGGGTGGTTGAAGCTTTCTTT. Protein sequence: CASSQVNRVVEAFF.

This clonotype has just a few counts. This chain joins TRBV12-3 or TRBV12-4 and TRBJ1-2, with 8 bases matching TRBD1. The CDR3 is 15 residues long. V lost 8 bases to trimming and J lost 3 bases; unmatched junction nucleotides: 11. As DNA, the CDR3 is TGTGCCAGCCTGGACAGGGAGAAAGGCTACTATGGCTACACCTTC. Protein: CASLDREKGYYGYTF.

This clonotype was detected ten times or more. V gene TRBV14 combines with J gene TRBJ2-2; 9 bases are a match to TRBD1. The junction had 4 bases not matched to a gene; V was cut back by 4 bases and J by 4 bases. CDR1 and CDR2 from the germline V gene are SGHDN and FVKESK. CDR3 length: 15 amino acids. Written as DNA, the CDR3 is TGTGCCAGCAGCCGGGGACAGGGCATCACCGGGGAGCTGTTTTTT. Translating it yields CASSRGQGITGELFF.

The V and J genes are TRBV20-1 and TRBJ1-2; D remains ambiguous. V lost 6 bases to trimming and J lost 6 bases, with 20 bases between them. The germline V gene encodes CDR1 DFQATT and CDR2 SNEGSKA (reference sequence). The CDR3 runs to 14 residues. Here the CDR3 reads CSASGNNKRNGYTF. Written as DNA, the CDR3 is TGCAGTGCCTCCGGGAACAACAAAAGGAATGGCTACACCTTC.

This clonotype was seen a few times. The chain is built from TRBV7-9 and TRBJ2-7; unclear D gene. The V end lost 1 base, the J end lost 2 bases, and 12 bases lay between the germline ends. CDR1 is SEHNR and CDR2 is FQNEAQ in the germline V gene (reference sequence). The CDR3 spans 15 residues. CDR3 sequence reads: CASSLDGPHPYEQYF. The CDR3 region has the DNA TGTGCCAGCAGCTTAGATGGGCCGCATCCCTACGAGCAGTACTTC.

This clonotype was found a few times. The CDR3 spells CASSRGPDTYEQYF. DNA for the CDR3: TGCGCCAGCAGCCGAGGCCCCGACACCTACGAGCAGTACTTC. The J gene is TRBJ2-7, the V gene TRBV5-1; D gene uncertain. The germline V and J ends were trimmed by 4 bases and 2 bases, with 13 bases remaining between them. Germline CDR1 SGHRS, CDR2 YFSETQ. The CDR3 covers 14 residues.